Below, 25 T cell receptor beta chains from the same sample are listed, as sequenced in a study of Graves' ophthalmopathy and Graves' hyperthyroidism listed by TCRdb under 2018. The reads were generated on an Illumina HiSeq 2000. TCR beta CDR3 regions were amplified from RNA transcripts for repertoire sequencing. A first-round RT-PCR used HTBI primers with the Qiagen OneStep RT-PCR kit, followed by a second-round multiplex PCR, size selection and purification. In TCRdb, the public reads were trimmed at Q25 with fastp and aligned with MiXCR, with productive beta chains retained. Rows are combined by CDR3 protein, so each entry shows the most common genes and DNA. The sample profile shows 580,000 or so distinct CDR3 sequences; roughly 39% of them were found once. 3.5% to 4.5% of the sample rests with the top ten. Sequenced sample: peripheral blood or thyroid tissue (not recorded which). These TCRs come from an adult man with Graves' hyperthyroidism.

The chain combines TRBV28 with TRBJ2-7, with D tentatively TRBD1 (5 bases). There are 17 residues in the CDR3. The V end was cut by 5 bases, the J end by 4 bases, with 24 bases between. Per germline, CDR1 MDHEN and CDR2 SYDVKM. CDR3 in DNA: TGTGCCAGCAGTAGAAGGGCAATGTGGGGCTATCAGTACGAGCAGTACTTC. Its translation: CASSRRAMWGYQYEQYF.

The CDR3 protein is CASSIDYRATDTQYF. The CDR3 DNA reads TGTGCCAGTAGTATCGACTACAGGGCGACAGATACGCAGTATTTT. The chain uses TRBV19 and TRBJ2-3, with D possibly being TRBD1 (6 bases). Trimming took off 3 bases at V and 3 bases at J, with 13 bases between the two ends. The CDR3 has 15 residues. Germline CDR1 LNHDA, CDR2 SQIVND (reference sequence).

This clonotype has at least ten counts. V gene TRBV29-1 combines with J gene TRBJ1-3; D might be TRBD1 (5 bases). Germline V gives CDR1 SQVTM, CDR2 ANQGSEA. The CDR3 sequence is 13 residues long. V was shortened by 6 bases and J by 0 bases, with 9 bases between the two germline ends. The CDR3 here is CSVAGSSGNTIYF. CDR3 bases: TGCAGCGTCGCAGGGAGCTCTGGAAACACCATATATTTT.

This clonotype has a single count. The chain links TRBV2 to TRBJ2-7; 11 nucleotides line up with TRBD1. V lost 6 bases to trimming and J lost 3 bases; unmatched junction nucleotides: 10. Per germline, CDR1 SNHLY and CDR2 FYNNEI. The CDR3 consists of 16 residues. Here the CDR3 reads CASSFRDRGGVYEQYF. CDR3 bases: TGTGCCAGCAGCTTCCGGGACAGGGGGGGAGTCTACGAGCAGTACTTC.

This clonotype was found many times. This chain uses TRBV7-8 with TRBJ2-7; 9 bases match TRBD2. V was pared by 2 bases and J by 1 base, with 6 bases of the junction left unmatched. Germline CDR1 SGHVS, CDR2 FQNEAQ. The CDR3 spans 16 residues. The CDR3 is CASSLIWTSVSYEQYF. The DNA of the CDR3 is TGTGCCAGCAGCTTAATCTGGACTAGCGTTTCCTACGAGCAGTACTTC.

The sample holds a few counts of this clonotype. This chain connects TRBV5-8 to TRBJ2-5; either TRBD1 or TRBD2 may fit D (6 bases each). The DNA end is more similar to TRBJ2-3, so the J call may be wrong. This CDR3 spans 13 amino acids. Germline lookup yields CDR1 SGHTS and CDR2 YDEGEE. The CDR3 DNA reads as TGTGCCAGCAGCTTCGGGGGCGCAGATACGCAGTATTTT. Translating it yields CASSFGGADTQYF.

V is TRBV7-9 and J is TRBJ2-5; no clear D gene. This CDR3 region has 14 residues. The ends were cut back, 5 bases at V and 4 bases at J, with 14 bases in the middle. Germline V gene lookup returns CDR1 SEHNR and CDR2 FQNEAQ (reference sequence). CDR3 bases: TGTGCCAGCAGCCAAGATGTCAGTGGAGAGACCCAGTACTTC. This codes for CASSQDVSGETQYF.

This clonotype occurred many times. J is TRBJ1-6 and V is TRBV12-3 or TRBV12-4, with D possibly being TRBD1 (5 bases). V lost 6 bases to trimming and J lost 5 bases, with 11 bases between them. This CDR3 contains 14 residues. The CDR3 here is CASRTGTDNSPLHF. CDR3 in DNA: TGTGCCAGCAGGACCGGGACGGATAATTCACCCCTCCACTTT.

The CDR3 is CASSLLGSVWLESYEQYF. The CDR3 DNA reads TGTGCCAGCAGCTTGTTAGGTTCAGTGTGGTTAGAATCCTACGAGCAGTACTTC. The J gene is TRBJ2-7, the V gene TRBV7-9, with D unclear. The CDR3 consists of 18 residues. The V gene lost 3 bases and the J gene lost 1 base, with 22 bases spanning the gap. In germline, CDR1 is SEHNR, CDR2 FQNEAQ (reference sequence).

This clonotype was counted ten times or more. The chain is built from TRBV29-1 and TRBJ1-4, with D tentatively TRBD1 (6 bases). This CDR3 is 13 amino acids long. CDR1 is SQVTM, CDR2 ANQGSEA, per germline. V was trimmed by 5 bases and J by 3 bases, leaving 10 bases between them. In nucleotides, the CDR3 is TGCAGCGTTAAACAGGGCCCTAATGAAAAACTGTTTTTT. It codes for CSVKQGPNEKLFF.

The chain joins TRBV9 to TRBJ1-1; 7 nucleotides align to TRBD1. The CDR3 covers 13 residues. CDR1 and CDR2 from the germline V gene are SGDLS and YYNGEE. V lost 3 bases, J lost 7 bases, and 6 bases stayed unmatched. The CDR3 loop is CASSEGATNEAFF. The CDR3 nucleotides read TGTGCCAGCAGCGAGGGGGCAACTAATGAAGCTTTCTTT.

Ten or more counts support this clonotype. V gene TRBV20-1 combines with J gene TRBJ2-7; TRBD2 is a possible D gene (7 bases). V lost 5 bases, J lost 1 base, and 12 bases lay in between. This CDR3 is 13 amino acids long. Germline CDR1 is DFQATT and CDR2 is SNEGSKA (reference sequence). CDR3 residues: CSARGAISYEQYF. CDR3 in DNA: TGCAGTGCTCGGGGGGCCATTTCCTACGAGCAGTACTTC.

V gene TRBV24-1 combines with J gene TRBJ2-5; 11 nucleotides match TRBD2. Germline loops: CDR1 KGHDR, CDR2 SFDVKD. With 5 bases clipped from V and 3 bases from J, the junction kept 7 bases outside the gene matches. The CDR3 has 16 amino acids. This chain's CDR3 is CATSALSGGAKETQYF. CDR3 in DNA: TGTGCCACCAGTGCTCTTAGCGGGGGGGCTAAAGAGACCCAGTACTTC.

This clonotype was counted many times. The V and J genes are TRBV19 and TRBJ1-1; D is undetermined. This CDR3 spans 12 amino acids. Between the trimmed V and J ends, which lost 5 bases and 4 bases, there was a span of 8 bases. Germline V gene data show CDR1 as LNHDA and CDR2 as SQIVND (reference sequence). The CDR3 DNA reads TGTGCCAGTAGTTTTCTGGGCACTGAAGCTTTCTTT. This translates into CASSFLGTEAFF.

The CDR3 here is CASSLGNRDGYTF. CDR3 coding DNA: TGTGCCAGCTCATTGGGAAACAGGGATGGCTACACCTTC. The genes are TRBV2 and TRBJ1-2; D perhaps matches TRBD1 (6 bases). Germline V gives CDR1 SNHLY, CDR2 FYNNEI. V was cut by 8 bases and J by 6 bases, with 16 bases left in between. The CDR3 has 13 residues.

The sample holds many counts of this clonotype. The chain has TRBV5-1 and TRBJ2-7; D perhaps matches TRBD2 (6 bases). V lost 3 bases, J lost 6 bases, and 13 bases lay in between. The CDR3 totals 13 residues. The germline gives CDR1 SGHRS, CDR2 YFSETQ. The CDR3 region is CASSWGGGIEQYF. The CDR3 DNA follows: TGCGCCAGCAGCTGGGGAGGAGGGATCGAGCAGTACTTC.

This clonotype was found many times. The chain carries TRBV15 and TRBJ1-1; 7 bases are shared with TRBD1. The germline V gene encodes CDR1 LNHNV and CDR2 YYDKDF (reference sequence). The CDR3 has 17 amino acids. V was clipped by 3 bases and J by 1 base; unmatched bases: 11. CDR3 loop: CATSSGTIQGQNTEAFF. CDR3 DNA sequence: TGTGCCACCAGCAGCGGAACGATACAGGGGCAGAACACTGAAGCTTTCTTT.

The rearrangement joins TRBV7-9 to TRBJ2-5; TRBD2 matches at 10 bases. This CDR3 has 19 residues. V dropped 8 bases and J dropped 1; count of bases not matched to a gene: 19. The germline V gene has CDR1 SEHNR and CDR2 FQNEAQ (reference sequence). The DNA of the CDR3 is TGTGCCAGCGGTCGAAACGGCGTACTAGCGGGAAGCCCCCAAGAGACCCAGTACTTC. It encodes CASGRNGVLAGSPQETQYF.

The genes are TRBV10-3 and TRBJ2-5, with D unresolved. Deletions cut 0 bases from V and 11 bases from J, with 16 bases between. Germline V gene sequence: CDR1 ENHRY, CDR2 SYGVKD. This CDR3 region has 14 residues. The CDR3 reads CAISESLGNNEQYF. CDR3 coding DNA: TGTGCCATCAGTGAGTCGCTCGGAAACAATGAGCAGTACTTC.

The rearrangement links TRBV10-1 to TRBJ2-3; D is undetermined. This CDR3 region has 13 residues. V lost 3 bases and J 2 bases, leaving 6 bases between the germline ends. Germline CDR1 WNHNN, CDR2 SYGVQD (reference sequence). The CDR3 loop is CASSEPNTDTQYF. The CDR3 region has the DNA TGCGCCAGCAGTGAACCAAACACAGATACGCAGTATTTT.

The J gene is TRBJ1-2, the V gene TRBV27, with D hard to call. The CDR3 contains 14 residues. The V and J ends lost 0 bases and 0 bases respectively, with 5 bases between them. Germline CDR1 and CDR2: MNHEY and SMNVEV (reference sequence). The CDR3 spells CASSLSDTNYGYTF. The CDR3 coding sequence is TGTGCCAGCAGTTTATCGGATACTAACTATGGCTACACCTTC.

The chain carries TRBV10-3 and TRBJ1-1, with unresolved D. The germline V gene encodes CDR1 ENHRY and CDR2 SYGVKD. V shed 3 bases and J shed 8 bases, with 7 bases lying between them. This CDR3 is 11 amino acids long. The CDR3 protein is CAISDVGEAFF. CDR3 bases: TGTGCCATCAGTGACGTTGGGGAAGCTTTCTTT.

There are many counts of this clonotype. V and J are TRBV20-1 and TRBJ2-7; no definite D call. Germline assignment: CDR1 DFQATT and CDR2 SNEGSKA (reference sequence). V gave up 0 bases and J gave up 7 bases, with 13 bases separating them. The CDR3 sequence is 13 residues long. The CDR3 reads CSARDKRHWEQYF. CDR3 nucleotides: TGCAGTGCTAGAGACAAGCGACACTGGGAGCAGTACTTC.

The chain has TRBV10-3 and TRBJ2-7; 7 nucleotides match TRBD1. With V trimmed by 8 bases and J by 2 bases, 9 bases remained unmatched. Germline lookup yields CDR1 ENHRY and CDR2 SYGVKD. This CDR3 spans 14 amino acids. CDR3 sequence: CAISDRAKPYEQYF. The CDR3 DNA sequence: TGTGCCATCTCCGACAGGGCCAAACCCTACGAGCAGTACTTC.

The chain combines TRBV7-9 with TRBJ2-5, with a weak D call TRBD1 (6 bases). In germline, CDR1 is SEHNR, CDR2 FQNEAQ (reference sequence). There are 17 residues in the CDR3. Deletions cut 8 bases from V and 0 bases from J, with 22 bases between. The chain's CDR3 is CASPTQTGTPDQETQYF. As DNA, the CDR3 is TGTGCCAGCCCGACCCAAACCGGGACACCCGACCAAGAGACCCAGTACTTC.